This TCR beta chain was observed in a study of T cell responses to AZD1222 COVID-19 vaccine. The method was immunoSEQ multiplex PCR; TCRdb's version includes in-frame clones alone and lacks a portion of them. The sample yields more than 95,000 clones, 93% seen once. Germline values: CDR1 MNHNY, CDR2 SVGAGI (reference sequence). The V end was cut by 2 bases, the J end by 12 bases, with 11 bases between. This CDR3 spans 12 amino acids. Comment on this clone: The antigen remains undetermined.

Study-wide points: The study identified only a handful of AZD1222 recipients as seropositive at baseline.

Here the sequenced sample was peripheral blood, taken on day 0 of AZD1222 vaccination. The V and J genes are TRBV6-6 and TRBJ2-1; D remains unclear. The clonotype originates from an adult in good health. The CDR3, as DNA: TGTGCCAGCAGTTACCGGAATGAGGCGCAGTTCTTC. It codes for CASSYRNEAQFF.